The clone carrying this T cell receptor (beta chain) was seen more than once but under ten times. Its antigen is not identified. The sample comes from a study of T-cell memory formation after mild COVID-19. Findings and caveats of the study: CD4+ contracting clones lay mainly in CM and EM, CD8+ ones in EMRA.

CDR3 length: 14 amino acids. The junction had 8 bases not matched to a gene; V was cut back by 7 bases and J by 4 bases. TCR alpha and TCR beta cDNA libraries with sample barcodes and UMIs came from 5'RACE using constant-segment primers. Via MiXCR, TCRdb re-called the 5' RACE reads, giving one row per CDR3 protein. The data show around 340,000 distinct CDR3 sequences, with roughly 15% seen just once and 20% to 25% held by the top ten. Sequencing was performed on PBMCs or a T cell subset sorted from them (not recorded which). The origin of this receptor is a young man who had mild COVID-19 (a few samples of this study predate the infection). Cell type and time point are not known. V is TRBV12-3 or TRBV12-4 and J is TRBJ2-3; 7 bases align to TRBD1. The CDR3 loop reads CASKGGLSPDTQYF. CDR3 DNA sequence: TGTGCCAGCAAAGGGGGCTTATCACCAGATACGCAGTATTTT.